A selection of T cell receptor beta chains follows, all from one sample in a study of T cells in Graves' hyperthyroidism and ophthalmopathy. TCRdb re-analysed the multiplex PCR reads in MiXCR, keeping a single row per CDR3 protein. The data show about half a million distinct CDR3 sequences, roughly 16% seen once. Sequenced material: blood. These receptors originate from a young woman with Graves' ophthalmopathy. CDR3s leave out the opening cysteine and the closing phenylalanine or tryptophan.

ASSLHGRGGTDTQY TRBJ2-3 TRBV5-1
ASSLRVSNQPQH TRBJ1-5 TRBV28
ASSIDNASGYEQY TRBJ2-7 TRBV7-2
ASSQVTSGSAGELF TRBJ2-2 TRBV4-2
ASRGWGADRNQPQH TRBJ1-5 TRBV6-1
ASSIGTSGRLAYEQY TRBJ2-7 TRBV7-8
ASSPDVVHEQF TRBJ2-1 TRBV5-1
SATLGASNQPQH TRBJ1-5 TRBV20-1
ASSEAVPTSRGYT TRBJ1-2 TRBV25-1
ASSLGQGLGETQY TRBJ2-5 TRBV12-3/TRBV12-4
ASSFREGTGELF TRBJ2-2 TRBV7-2
ASSPGTVDRTLH TRBJ1-6 TRBV6-1
ASSQEAAADNYGYT TRBJ1-2 TRBV4-3
ASSHAHQQGIYEQY TRBJ2-7 TRBV4-3
ASSQRYREKPGANVLT TRBJ2-6 TRBV3-1
ASSFGRGQPQH TRBJ1-5 TRBV5-6
SASGGAAFGRMNTEAF TRBJ1-1 TRBV20-1
ASREQVATGELF TRBJ2-2 TRBV7-2
ASSESWDGSYEQY TRBJ2-7 TRBV2
ASSPRDYEQY TRBJ2-7 TRBV18
ASSSGEKLF TRBJ1-4 TRBV12-3/TRBV12-4
ASSEALLGGSTEAF TRBJ1-1 TRBV2
AWKFKGGRNSPLH TRBJ1-6 TRBV30